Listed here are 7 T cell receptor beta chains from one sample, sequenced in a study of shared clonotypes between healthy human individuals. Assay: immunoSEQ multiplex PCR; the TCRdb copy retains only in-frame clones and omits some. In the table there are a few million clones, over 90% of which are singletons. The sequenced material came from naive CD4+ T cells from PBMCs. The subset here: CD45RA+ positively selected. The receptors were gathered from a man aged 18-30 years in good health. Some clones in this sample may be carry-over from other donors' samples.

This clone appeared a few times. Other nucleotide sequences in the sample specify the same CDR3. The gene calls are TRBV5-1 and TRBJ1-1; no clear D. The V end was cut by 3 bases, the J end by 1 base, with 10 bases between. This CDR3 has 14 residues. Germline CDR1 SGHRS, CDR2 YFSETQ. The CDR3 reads CASSSGTGNTEAFF. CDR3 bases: TGCGCCAGCAGCTCGGGTACTGGGAACACTGAAGCTTTCTTT.

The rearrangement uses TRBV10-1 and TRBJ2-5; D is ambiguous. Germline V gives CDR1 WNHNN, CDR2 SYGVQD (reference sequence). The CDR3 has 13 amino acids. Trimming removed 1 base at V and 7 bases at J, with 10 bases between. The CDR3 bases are TGCGCCAGCAGTGAGTTCCAGGAAGGGACCCAGTACTTC. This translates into CASSEFQEGTQYF.

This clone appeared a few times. Here the CDR3 DNA reads TGTGCCAGCACCTTCGTTGAGGACTTGGGTCAGCCCCAGCATTTT. Residues: CASTFVEDLGQPQHF. The V gene is TRBV2, the J gene TRBJ1-5; D is unresolved. CDR3 length: 15 amino acids. V lost 7 bases and J 6 bases, leaving 19 bases between the germline ends. Germline CDR1 SNHLY, CDR2 FYNNEI.

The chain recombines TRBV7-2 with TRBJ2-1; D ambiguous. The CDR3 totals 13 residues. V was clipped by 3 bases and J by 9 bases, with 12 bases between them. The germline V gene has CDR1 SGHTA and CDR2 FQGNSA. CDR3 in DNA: TGTGCCAGCAGCTTCACCGATTTTCTTGAGCAGTTCTTC. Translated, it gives CASSFTDFLEQFF.

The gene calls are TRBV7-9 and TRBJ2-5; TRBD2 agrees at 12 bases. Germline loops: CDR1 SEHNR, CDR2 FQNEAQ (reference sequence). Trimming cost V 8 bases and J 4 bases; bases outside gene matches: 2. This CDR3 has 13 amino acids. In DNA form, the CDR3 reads TGTGCCAGCCGGACTAGCGGGACAGAGACCCAGTACTTC. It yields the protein CASRTSGTETQYF.

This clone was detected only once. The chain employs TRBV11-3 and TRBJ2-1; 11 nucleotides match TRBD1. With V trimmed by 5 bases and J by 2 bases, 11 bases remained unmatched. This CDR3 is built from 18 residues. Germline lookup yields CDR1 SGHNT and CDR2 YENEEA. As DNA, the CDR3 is TGTGCCAGCAGCCTAAGATATGGGGACAGGGGGACCTACAATGAGCAGTTCTTC. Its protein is CASSLRYGDRGTYNEQFF.

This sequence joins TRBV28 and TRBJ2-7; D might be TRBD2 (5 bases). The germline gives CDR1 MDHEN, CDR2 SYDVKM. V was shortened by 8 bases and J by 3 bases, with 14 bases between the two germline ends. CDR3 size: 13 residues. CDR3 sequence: CASGSLWDYEQYF. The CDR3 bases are TGTGCCAGCGGGAGCCTATGGGACTACGAGCAGTACTTC.